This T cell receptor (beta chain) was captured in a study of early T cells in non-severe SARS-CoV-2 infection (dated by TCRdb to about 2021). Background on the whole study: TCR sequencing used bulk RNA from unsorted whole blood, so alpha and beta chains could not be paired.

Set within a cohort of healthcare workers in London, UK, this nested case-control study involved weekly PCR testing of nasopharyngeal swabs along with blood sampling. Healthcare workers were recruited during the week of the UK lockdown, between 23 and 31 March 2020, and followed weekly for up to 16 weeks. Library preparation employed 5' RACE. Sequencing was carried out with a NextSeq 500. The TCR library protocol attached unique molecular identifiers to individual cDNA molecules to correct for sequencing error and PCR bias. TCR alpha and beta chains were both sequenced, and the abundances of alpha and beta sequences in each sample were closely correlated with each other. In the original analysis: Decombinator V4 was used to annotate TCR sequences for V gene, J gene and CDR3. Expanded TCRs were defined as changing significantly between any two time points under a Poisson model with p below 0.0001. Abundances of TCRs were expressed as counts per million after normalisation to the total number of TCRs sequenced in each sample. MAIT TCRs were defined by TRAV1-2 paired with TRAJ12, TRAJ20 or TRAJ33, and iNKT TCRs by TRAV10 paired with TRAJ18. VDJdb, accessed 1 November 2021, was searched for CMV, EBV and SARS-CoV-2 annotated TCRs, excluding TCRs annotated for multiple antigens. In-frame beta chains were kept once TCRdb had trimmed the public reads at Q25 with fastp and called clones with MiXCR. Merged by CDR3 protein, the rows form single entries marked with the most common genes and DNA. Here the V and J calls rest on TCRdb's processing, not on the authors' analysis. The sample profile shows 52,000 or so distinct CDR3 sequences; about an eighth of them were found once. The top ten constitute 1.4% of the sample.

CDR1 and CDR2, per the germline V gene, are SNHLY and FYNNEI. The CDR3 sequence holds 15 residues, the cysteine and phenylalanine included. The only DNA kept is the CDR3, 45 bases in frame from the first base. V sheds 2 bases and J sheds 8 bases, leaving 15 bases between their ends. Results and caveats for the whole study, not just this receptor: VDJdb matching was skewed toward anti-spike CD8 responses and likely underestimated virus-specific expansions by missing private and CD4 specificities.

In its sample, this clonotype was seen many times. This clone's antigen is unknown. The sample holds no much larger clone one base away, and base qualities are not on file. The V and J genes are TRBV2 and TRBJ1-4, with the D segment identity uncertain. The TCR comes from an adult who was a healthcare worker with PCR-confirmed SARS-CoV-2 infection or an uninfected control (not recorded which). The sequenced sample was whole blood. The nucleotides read TGTGCCAGCAGTGAATTCGCAGCCGCTGGCGAAAAACTGTTTTTT. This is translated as CASSEFAAAGEKLFF.